Listed below are T cell receptor beta chains from one sample, sequenced in a study of Graves' ophthalmopathy and Graves' hyperthyroidism. TCRdb re-analysed the multiplex PCR reads in MiXCR, keeping a single row per CDR3 protein. The sample lists approximately 410,000 distinct CDR3 sequences, about 16% occurring once. Sequenced sample: peripheral blood. The receptors derive from a woman aged 18-30 years with stable Graves' hyperthyroidism. The CDR3 runs from the conserved cysteine through the conserved F or W. The D gene is left open where the match is weak. Size tells how often a clone was seen (once, few, many) or the class of an expanded clone, and some rows leave it out.

d_gene	v_gene	len	j_gene	abundance	CDR3aa	CDR3nt
-	TRBV18	13	TRBJ1-1	many	CASSPPLVWEAFF	TGTGCCAGCTCACCCCCTTTGGTTTGGGAAGCTTTCTTT
-	TRBV2	14	TRBJ1-1	-	CASSEGGRFTEAFF	TGTGCCAGCAGTGAAGGGGGGCGCTTTACTGAAGCTTTCTTT
-	TRBV5-6	13	TRBJ1-6	many	CASSLGERSPLHF	TGTGCCAGCAGCTTGGGGGAGCGTTCACCCCTCCACTTT
-	TRBV5-1	16	TRBJ2-5	few	CASTNWGGGTEETQYF	TGCGCCAGCACCAATTGGGGTGGAGGGACAGAGGAGACCCAGTACTTC
-	TRBV7-9	12	TRBJ1-1	many	CASSLEGPEAFF	TGTGCCAGCAGCTTAGAAGGGCCTGAAGCTTTCTTT
-	TRBV28	15	TRBJ2-7	many	CASTATPGTTYEQYF	TGTGCCAGCACTGCTACCCCGGGAACGACCTACGAGCAGTACTTC
-	TRBV7-2	14	TRBJ1-1	many	CASSMTGGVTEAFF	TGTGCCAGCAGCATGACAGGAGGGGTTACTGAAGCTTTCTTT
-	TRBV6-5	14	TRBJ1-1	many	CASSYADGSTEAFF	TGTGCCAGCAGTTACGCCGACGGATCCACTGAAGCTTTCTTT
TRBD1	TRBV19	17	TRBJ1-5	many	CASSIRTGGSRNQPQHF	TGTGCCAGTAGTATAAGGACAGGGGGCTCTAGAAATCAGCCCCAGCATTTT
TRBD1	TRBV6-2/TRBV6-3	15	TRBJ2-4	many	CASRAGQGGKNIQYF	TGTGCCAGCAGGGCCGGACAGGGAGGCAAAAACATTCAGTACTTC
-	TRBV6-1	14	TRBJ2-7	many	CASSEGYGLGEQYF	TGTGCCAGCAGTGAAGGGTACGGTCTAGGCGAGCAGTACTTC
-	TRBV19	14	TRBJ2-7	many	CASSVRNPFGEQYF	TGTGCCAGTAGCGTGAGGAACCCCTTCGGCGAGCAGTACTTC
TRBD1	TRBV20-1	15	TRBJ1-5	many	CSARDPTGGHQPQHF	TGCAGTGCTAGAGACCCGACAGGGGGACATCAGCCCCAGCATTTT
-	TRBV11-2	15	TRBJ2-7	-	CASSLVWTPEVRQYF	TGTGCCAGCAGCTTAGTGTGGACCCCGGAGGTTCGGCAGTACTTC